The subject of this entry is one T cell receptor beta chain. Trimming stripped 3 bases from V and 12 bases from J, with 15 bases between. The germline V gene encodes CDR1 LGHDT and CDR2 YNNKEL (reference sequence). This CDR3 is 12 amino acids long. Here immunoSEQ multiplex PCR was the method, and the copy in TCRdb shows in-frame clones only, minus some. Of 140,000 or so clones in the sample, about 89% are singletons; the top ten hold over 4.5%. The sample belongs to a study of control samples from healthy donors and cancer patients. This TCR came from a man under 40 in good health. Material: blood. This chain uses TRBV3-1 (or the pseudogene TRBV3-2) with TRBJ2-7, with D perhaps matching TRBD1 (6 bases). CDR3 nucleotides: TGTGCCAGCAGCCAGCCCGGACAGAGAATGTACTTC. Translating gives CASSQPGQRMYF.